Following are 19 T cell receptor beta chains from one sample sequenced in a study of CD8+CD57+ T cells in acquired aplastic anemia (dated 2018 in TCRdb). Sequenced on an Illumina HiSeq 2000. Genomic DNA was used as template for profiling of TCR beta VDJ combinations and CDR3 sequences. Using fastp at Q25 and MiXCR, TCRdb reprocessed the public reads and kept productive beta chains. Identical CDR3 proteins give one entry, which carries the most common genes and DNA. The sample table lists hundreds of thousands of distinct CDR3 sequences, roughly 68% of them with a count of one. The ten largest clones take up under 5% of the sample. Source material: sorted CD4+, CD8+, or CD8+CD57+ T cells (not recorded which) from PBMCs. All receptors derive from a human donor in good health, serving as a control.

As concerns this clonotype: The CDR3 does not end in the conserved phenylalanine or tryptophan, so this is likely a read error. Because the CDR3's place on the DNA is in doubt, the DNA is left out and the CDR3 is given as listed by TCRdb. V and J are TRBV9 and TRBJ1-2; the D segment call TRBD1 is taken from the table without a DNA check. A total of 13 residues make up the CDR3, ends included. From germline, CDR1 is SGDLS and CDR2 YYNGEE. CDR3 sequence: CAISVQGEHGNTI.

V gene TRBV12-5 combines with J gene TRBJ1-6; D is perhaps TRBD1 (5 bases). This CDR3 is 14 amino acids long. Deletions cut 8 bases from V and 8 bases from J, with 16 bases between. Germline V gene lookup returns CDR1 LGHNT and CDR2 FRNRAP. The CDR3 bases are TGTGCTAGTAGAAGTTATGACAGCTATTCACCCCTCCACTTT. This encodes CASRSYDSYSPLHF.

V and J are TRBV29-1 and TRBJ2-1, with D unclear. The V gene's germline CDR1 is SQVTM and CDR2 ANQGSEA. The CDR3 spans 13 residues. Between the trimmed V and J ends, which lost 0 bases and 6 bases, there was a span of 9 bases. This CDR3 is CSVEEPRSNEQFF. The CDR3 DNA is TGCAGCGTTGAAGAACCCAGAAGCAATGAGCAGTTCTTC.

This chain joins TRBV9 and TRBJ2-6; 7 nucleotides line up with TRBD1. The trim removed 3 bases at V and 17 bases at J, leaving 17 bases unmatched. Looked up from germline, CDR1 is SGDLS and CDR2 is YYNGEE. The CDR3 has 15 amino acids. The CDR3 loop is CASSGQTGLGEQLTF. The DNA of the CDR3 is TGTGCCAGCAGCGGACAGACAGGGTTAGGCGAGCAGTTGACTTTC.

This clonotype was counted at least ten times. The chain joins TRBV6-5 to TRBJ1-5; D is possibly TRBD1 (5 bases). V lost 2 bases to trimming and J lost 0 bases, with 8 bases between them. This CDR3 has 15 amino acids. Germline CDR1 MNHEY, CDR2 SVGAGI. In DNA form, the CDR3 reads TGTGCCAGCAGTTACGGGGCAGTTAGCAATCAGCCCCAGCATTTT. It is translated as CASSYGAVSNQPQHF.

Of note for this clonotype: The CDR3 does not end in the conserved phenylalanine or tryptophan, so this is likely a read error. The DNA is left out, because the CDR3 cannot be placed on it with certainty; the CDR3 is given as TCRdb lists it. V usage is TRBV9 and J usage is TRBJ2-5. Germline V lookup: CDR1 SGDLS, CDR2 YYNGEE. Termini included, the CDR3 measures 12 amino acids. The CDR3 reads CASSVATGEPHH.

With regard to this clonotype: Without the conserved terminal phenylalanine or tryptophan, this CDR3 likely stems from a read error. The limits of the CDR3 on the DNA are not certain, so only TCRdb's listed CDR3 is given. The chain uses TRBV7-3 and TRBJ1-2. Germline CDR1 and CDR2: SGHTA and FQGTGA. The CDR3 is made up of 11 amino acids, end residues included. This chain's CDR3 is CASGGGNGYTV.

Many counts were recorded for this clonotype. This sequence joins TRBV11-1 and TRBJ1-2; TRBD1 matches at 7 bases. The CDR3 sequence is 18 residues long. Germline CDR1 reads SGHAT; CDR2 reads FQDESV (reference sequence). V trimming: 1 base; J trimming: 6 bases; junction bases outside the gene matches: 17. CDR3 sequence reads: CASSLVAGVRGQHDGYTF. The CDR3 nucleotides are TGTGCCAGCAGCTTAGTGGCCGGAGTTAGGGGACAGCACGATGGCTACACCTTC. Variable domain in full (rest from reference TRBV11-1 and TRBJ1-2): EAEVAQSPRYKITEKSQAVAFWCDPISGHATLYWYRQILGQGPELLVQFQDESVVDDSQLPKDRFSAERLKGVDSTLKIQPAELGDSAMYLCASSLVAGVRGQHDGYTFGSGTRLTVV.

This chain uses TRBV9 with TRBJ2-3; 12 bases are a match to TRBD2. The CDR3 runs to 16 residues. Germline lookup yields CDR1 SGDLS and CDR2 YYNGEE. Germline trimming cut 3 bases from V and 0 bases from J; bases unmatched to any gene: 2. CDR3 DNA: TGTGCCAGCAGCGCTGGACTAGCGGGAAGCACAGATACGCAGTATTTT. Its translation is CASSAGLAGSTDTQYF.

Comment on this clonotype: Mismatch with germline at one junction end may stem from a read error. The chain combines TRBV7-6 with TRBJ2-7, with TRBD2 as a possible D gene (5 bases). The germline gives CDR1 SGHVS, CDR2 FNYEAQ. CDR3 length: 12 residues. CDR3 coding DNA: TGTGCCAGCAGGGCTGTGACATGGGAGAAGCAGTTC. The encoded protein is CASRAVTWEKQF. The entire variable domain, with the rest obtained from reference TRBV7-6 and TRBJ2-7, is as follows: GAGVSQSPRYKVTKRGQDVALRCDPISGHVSLYWYRQALGQGPEFLTYFNYEAQQDKSGLPNDRFSAERPEGSISTLTIQRTEQRDSAMYRCASRAVTWEKQFGPGTRLTVT.

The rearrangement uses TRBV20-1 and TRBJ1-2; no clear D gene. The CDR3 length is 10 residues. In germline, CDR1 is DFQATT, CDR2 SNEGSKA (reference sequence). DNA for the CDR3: TGCACTTCCCGGAGGGATGGCTACACCTTC. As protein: CTSRRDGYTF.

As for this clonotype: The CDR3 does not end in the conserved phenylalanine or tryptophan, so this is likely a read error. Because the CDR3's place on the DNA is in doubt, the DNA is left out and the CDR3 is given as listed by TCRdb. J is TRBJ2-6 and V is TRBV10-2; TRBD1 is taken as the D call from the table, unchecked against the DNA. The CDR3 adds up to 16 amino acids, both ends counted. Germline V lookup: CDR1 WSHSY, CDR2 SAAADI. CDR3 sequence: CASSVVPGAGDKQLTV.

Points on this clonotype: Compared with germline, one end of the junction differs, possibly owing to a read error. The CDR3 DNA sequence: TGTGCCAGCAGCTCAACAGGGGGTATATGGCTACACTTCTTC. It encodes CASSSTGGIWLHFF. V is TRBV7-9 and J is TRBJ2-5; 8 nucleotides line up with TRBD1. This CDR3 spans 14 amino acids. Germline V gene lookup returns CDR1 SEHNR and CDR2 FQNEAQ (reference sequence).

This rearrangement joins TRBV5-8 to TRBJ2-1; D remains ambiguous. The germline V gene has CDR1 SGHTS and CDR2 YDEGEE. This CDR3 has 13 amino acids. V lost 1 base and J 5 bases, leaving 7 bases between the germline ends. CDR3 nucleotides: TGTGCCAGCAGCTTGCGCTATGACAATGAGCAGTTCTTC. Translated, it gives CASSLRYDNEQFF. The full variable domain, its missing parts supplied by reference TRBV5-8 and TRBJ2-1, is EAGVTQSPTHLIKTRGQQATLRCSPISGHTSVYWYQQALGLGLQFLLWYDEGEERNRGNFPPRFSGRQFPNYSSELNVNALELEDSALYLCASSLRYDNEQFFGPGTRLTVL.

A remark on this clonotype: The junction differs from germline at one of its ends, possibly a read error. The CDR3, as DNA: TGCGGCAGCACTCTAGACGGACTAAACACTGAAGCTTTCTTT. Protein: CGSTLDGLNTEAFF. The chain recombines TRBV7-2 with TRBJ1-1, with D hard to call. The germline V gene encodes CDR1 SGHTA and CDR2 FQGNSA. The CDR3 consists of 14 residues.

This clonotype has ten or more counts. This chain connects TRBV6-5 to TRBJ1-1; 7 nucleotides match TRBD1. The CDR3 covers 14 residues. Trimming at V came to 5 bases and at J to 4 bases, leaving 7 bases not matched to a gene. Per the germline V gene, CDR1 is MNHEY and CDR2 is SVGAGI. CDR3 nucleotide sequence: TGTGCCAGCAGTCCCTCGACAGGGATCACTGAAGCTTTCTTT. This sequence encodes CASSPSTGITEAFF.

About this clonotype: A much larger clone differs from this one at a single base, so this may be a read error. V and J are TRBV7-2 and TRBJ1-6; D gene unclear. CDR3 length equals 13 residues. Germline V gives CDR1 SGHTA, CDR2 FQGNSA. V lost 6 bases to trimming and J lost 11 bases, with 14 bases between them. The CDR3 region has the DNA TGTGCCAGCAGTTTAAGCGGAAATCCACCCCTCCACTTT. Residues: CASSLSGNPPLHF.

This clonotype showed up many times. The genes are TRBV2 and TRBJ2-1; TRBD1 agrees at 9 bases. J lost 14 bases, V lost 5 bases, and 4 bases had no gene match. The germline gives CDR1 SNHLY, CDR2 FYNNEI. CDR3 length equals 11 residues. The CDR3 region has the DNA TGTGCCAGCAGTCGGGACAGGGTGGAGTTCTTC. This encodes CASSRDRVEFF.

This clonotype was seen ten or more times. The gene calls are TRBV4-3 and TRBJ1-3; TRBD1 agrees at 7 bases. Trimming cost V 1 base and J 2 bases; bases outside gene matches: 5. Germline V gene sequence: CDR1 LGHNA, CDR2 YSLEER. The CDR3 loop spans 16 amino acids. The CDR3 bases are TGCGCCAGCAGCCAAGTTCCAGGGGGAACTGGAAACACCATATATTTT. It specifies CASSQVPGGTGNTIYF.